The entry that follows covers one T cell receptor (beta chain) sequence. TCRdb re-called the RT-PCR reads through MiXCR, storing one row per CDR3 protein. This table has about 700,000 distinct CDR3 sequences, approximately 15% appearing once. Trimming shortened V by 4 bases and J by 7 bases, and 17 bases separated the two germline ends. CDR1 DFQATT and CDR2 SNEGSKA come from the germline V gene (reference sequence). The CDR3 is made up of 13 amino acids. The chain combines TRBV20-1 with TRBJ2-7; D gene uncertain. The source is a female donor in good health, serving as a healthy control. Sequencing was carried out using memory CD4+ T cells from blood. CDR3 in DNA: TGCAGTGCTACCATCAACAGTTTTGGAGAGCAGTACTTC. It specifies CSATINSFGEQYF.